Given below is one T cell receptor beta chain in context. The sample belongs to a study of technical replicates of blood from a few donors. Assay used: immunoSEQ multiplex PCR; TCRdb lists only in-frame clones, some missing. The sample contains roughly 80,000 clones, 75% to 90% of which appear only once. The germline V and J ends were trimmed by 7 bases and 5 bases, with 17 bases remaining between them. Germline CDR1 GTSNPN, CDR2 SVGIG (reference sequence). CDR3 length equals 13 residues. The origin of this receptor is a human donor in good health. The chain is built from TRBV30 and TRBJ1-2; tentative D call: TRBD1 (6 bases). What was sequenced was T cells isolated from PBMCs. In DNA, the CDR3 is TGTGCCTCAACGGACAGATCCTCTTATGGCTACACCTTC. Translated: CASTDRSSYGYTF. Complete variable domain (other parts from reference TRBV30 and TRBJ1-2): SQTIHQWPATLVQPVGSPLSLECTVEGTSNPNLYWYRQAAGRGLQLLFYSVGIGQISSEVPQNLSASRPQDRQFILSSKKLLLSDSGFYLCASTDRSSYGYTFGSGTRLTVV.